A single sample is the source of the 16 T cell receptor beta chains below, sequenced in a study of T cell responses to AZD1222 COVID-19 vaccine. The method was immunoSEQ multiplex PCR; TCRdb's version includes in-frame clones alone and lacks a portion of them. The profile shows 150,000 or so clones, 90% to 95% of them singletons. The source was peripheral blood, collected on day 0 of AZD1222 vaccination. These receptors were taken from an adult in good health.

The J gene is TRBJ2-1, the V gene TRBV6-2 or TRBV6-3; 7 bases match TRBD2. The V gene end was trimmed by 6 bases and the J gene end by 3 bases; junction bases not matched to a gene: 5. The CDR3 consists of 14 residues. Germline V gives CDR1 MNHEY, CDR2 SVGEGT. The CDR3 bases are TGTGCCAGCAGCAGAGGGACTAACTACAATGAGCAGTTCTTC. The encoded protein is CASSRGTNYNEQFF.

A single count supports this clone. The V and J genes are TRBV19 and TRBJ1-2; unclear D gene. Between the trimmed V and J ends, which lost 6 bases and 9 bases, there was a span of 8 bases. Per the germline V gene, CDR1 is LNHDA and CDR2 is SQIVND (reference sequence). This CDR3 has 10 residues. The CDR3 region is CASRRDRYTF. The CDR3 DNA reads TGTGCCAGTAGACGGGATCGCTACACCTTC.

This chain connects TRBV25-1 to TRBJ1-2; D gene unclear. V dropped 5 bases and J dropped 6 bases, with 16 bases sitting between them. The length of the CDR3 is 14 residues. Germline loops: CDR1 MGHDK, CDR2 SYGVNS. The CDR3 sequence: CASSNAREADGYTF. In nucleotides, the CDR3 is TGTGCCAGCAGTAACGCGCGGGAAGCGGATGGCTACACCTTC.

V and J are TRBV7-8 and TRBJ2-7; possible D gene TRBD1, 5 bases. V was cut by 5 bases and J by 5 bases, with 22 bases left in between. Germline-derived CDR1 and CDR2 are SGHVS and FQNEAQ. The CDR3 is 16 amino acids. The CDR3 region has the DNA TGTGCCAGCAGCACAACTCAACCGGGCCTCAGGGACGAGCAGTACTTC. This codes for CASSTTQPGLRDEQYF.

This chain joins TRBV3-1 (or the pseudogene TRBV3-2) and TRBJ2-2; 10 positions match TRBD1. The length of the CDR3 is 15 residues. The V gene's germline CDR1 is LGHDT and CDR2 YNNKEL (reference sequence). Losses at the gene ends were 6 bases for V and 4 bases for J; bases not matched to a gene: 5. CDR3 coding DNA: TGTGCCAGCAGACGACAGGGGGCCGTCACCGGGGAGCTGTTTTTT. Residues: CASRRQGAVTGELFF.

V gene TRBV9 combines with J gene TRBJ1-2; 7 positions match TRBD1. Unmatched junction bases numbered 7, after V lost 2 bases and J lost 3 bases. This CDR3 has 15 residues. The germline CDR1 and CDR2 sequences are SGDLS and YYNGEE. The chain's CDR3 is CASSVEGAPHYGYTF. The CDR3 DNA is TGTGCCAGCAGCGTGGAGGGGGCGCCCCACTATGGCTACACCTTC.

V gene TRBV4-1 combines with J gene TRBJ1-2; D may be TRBD1 (6 bases). Per the germline V gene, CDR1 is MGHRA and CDR2 is YSYEKL. The ends were cut back, 4 bases at V and 0 bases at J, with 12 bases in the middle. This CDR3 has 15 residues. The CDR3 here is CASSLPRQANYGYTF. CDR3 nucleotides: TGCGCCAGCAGCCTACCCAGACAGGCTAACTATGGCTACACCTTC.

This clone was counted a single time. This chain joins TRBV19 and TRBJ2-1; D might be TRBD2 (5 bases). The CDR3 runs 14 residues. Germline CDR1 is LNHDA and CDR2 is SQIVND (reference sequence). The ends were cut back, 7 bases at V and 3 bases at J, with 13 bases in the middle. The CDR3 DNA reads TGTGCCAGTACCGATCGAAGCGGCTACAATGAGCAGTTCTTC. This sequence encodes CASTDRSGYNEQFF.

The chain employs TRBV5-1 and TRBJ2-6, with unresolved D. The CDR3 has 15 residues. Germline V lookup: CDR1 SGHRS, CDR2 YFSETQ. Trimming removed 2 bases at V and 2 bases at J, with 8 bases between. CDR3 nucleotides: TGCGCCAGCAGCTTCTCCCAGGCTGGGGCCAACGTCCTGACTTTC. Protein: CASSFSQAGANVLTF.

V gene TRBV18 combines with J gene TRBJ1-1; unclear D gene. The V and J ends lost 1 base and 3 bases respectively, with 12 bases between them. The CDR3 sequence is 15 residues long. Germline CDR1 reads KGHSH; CDR2 reads LQKENI. CDR3 amino acids: CASSPLKGSDTEAFF. CDR3 DNA sequence: TGTGCCAGCTCACCACTCAAGGGATCGGACACTGAAGCTTTCTTT.

This chain uses TRBV15 with TRBJ1-2; D might be TRBD1 (6 bases). Germline V gene data show CDR1 as LNHNV and CDR2 as YYDKDF (reference sequence). Trimming shortened V by 1 base and J by 10 bases, and 10 bases separated the two germline ends. This CDR3 contains 12 residues. Here the CDR3 DNA reads TGTGCCACCAGCAGAGCGGAGGGGGACTACACCTTC. As protein: CATSRAEGDYTF. Full variable domain (outside the CDR3, taken from reference TRBV15 and TRBJ1-2): DAMVIQNPRYQVTQFGKPVTLSCSQTLNHNVMYWYQQKSSQAPKLLFHYYDKDFNNEADTPDNFQSRRPNTSFCFLDIRSPGLGDTAMYLCATSRAEGDYTFGSGTRLTVV.

V usage is TRBV24-1 and J usage is TRBJ1-3; no definite D call. Germline CDR1 and CDR2: KGHDR and SFDVKD. Trimming pared 7 bases from V and 0 bases from J, leaving 9 bases between. This CDR3 comprises 14 residues. The CDR3 DNA is TGTGCCACCAGGGCGGGGAGCTCTGGAAACACCATATATTTT. Translated, it gives CATRAGSSGNTIYF.

This clone was seen a single time. The V call is TRBV11-2, the J call TRBJ2-1; 10 positions agree with TRBD2. The CDR3 is made up of 16 amino acids. The trim removed 7 bases at V and 5 bases at J, leaving 11 bases unmatched. Germline lookup yields CDR1 SGHAT and CDR2 FQNNGV. CDR3 residues: CASKTRKREGDNEQFF. In DNA, the CDR3 is TGTGCCAGCAAGACCCGGAAGCGGGAGGGGGACAATGAGCAGTTCTTC.

This clone came up once. The chain carries TRBV5-1 and TRBJ2-7; 7 positions agree with TRBD2. Per germline, CDR1 SGHRS and CDR2 YFSETQ. Losses at the gene ends were 2 bases for V and 0 bases for J; bases not matched to a gene: 2. This CDR3 spans 14 amino acids. The chain's CDR3 is CASSFGGTSYEQYF. As DNA, the CDR3 is TGCGCCAGCAGCTTCGGGGGGACCTCCTACGAGCAGTACTTC.

The chain combines TRBV29-1 with TRBJ2-2; 8 bases line up with TRBD1. V was clipped by 4 bases and J by 8 bases; unmatched bases: 6. This CDR3 is built from 13 residues. CDR1 SQVTM and CDR2 ANQGSEA come from the germline V gene. CDR3 loop: CSVGDRTGGELFF. The DNA for the CDR3 is TGCAGCGTTGGGGACAGGACCGGGGGGGAGCTGTTTTTT.

The chain joins TRBV27 to TRBJ2-7, with 9 positions matching TRBD2. V dropped 5 bases and J dropped 10; count of bases not matched to a gene: 9. The CDR3 has 13 residues. Per germline, CDR1 MNHEY and CDR2 SMNVEV (reference sequence). In nucleotides, the CDR3 is TGTGCCAGCAGTAATCCCGGGACTAGCCGCCAGTACTTC. Protein product: CASSNPGTSRQYF.